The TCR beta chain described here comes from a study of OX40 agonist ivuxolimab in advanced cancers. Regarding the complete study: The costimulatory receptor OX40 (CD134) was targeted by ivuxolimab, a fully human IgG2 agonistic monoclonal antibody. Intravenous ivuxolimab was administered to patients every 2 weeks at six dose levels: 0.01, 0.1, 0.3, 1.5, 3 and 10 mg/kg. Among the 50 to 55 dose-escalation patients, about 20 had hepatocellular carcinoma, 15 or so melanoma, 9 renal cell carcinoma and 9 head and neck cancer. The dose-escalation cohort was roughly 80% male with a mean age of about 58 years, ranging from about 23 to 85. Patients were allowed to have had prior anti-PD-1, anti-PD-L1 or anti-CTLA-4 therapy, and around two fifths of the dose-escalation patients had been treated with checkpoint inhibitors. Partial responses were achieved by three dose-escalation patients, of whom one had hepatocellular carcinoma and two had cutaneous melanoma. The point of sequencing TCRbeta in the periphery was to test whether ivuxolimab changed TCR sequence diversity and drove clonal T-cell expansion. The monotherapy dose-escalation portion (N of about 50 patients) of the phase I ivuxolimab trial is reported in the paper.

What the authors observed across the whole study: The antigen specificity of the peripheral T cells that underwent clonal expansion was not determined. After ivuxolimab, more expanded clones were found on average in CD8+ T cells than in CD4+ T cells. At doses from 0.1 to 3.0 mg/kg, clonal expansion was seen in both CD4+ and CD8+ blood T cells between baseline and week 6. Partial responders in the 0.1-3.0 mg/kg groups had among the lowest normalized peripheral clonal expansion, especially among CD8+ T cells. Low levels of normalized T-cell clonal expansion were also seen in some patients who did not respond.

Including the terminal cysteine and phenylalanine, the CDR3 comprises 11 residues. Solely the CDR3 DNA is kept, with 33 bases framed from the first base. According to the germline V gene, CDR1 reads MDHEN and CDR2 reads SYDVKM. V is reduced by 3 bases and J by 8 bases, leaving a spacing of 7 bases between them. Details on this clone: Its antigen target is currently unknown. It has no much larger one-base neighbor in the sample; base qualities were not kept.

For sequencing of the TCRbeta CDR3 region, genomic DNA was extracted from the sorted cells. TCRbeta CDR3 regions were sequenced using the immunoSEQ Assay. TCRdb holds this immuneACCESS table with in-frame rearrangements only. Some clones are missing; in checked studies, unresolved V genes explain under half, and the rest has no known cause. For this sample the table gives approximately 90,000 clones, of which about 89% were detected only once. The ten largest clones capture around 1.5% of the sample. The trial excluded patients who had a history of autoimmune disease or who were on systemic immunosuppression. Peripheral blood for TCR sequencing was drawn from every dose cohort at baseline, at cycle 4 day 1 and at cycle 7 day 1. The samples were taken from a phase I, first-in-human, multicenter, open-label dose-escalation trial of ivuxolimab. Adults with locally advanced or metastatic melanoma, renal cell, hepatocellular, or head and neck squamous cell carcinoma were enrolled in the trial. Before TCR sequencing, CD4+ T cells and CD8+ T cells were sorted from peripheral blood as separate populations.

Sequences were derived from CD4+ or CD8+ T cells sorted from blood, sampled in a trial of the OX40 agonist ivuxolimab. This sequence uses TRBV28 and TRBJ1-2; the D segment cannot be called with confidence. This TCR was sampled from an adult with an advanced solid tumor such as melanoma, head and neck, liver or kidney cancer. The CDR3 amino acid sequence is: CASSFVEGYTF. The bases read TGTGCCAGCAGTTTCGTTGAGGGCTACACCTTC.